The 30 T cell receptor delta chains in this list originate from one sample, sequenced in a study of gamma-delta T cells after stem cell transplantation (dated by TCRdb to 2015 to 2016). The library was made by RT-PCR. Sequencer: Illumina MiSeq. After TCRdb called clones again from the public reads with CATT, rows with identical DNA were merged. In this sample the table shows about 1,700 delta-chain clones, less than 5.5% of which occur a single time. Over 10% of the sample goes to the ten largest clones. The sample consisted of gamma-delta T cells. Every receptor here comes from a human donor. It is not recorded whose cells these are; they may come from a transplant donor.

About this clone itself: A read error is possible here, since a much larger clone lies one base away. Other nucleotide sequences from this sample produce the same CDR3. The genes are TRDV2 and TRDJ1, with 13 bases lining up with TRDD3. Germline V gene data show CDR1 as GEAIGNYY and CDR2 as EKD. The CDR3 spans 18 residues. The CDR3 coding sequence is TGTGCATGTGACACCCTTCGAACTGGGGGATACGAGGGAGATAAACTCATCTTT. This sequence encodes CACDTLRTGGYEGDKLIF.

This clone counts as medium-sized. DNA for the CDR3: TGTGCCTGTGACCCTATACTGGGGGATACGCGACTCAGCTCCTGGGACACCCGACAGATGTTTTTC. Its protein product is CACDPILGDTRLSSWDTRQMFF. The chain recombines TRDV2 with TRDJ3; 13 nucleotides match TRDD3. The J segment lost 0 bases and the V segment lost 3 bases, leaving 13 bases of the junction unmatched. CDR1 GEAIGNYY and CDR2 EKD come from the germline V gene. The CDR3 sequence is 22 residues long.

In its sample, this clone was seen a few times. This may come from a read error, since a much larger clone is one base off. The same CDR3 arises from other DNA sequences in this sample as well. J is TRDJ1 and V is TRDV2; 7 bases agree with TRDD3. The CDR3 runs 20 residues. Looked up from germline, CDR1 is GEAIGNYY and CDR2 is EKD. The CDR3 DNA reads as TGTGCCTGTGACGCTGTATCAACTTCCCGCGGTGGGGGGATTGGGGATAAACTCATCTTC. Translated: CACDAVSTSRGGGIGDKLIF.

Details on this clone: A much more abundant neighbour one base away suggests this may be a read error. V usage is TRDV2 and J usage is TRDJ1, with unresolved D. With 1 base removed from V and 0 bases from J, the gap between germline ends came to 20 bases. The CDR3 has 18 residues. Germline V gene lookup returns CDR1 GEAIGNYY and CDR2 EKD. The CDR3 sequence is CACDTLGASVLYTDKLIF. The CDR3 DNA follows: TGTGCCTGTGACACGCTCGGGGCTTCAGTCCTCTACACCGATAAACTCATCTTT.

This clone is classed as medium-sized (0.01 to 0.1%). V and J are TRDV2 and TRDJ3, with a tentative D call TRDD3 (5 bases). The V gene's germline CDR1 is GEAIGNYY and CDR2 EKD. Trimming left V 0 bases short and J 4 bases short, with 15 bases between. The CDR3 is 18 amino acids. CDR3 loop: CACDTAGGLAWDTRQMFF. The CDR3 coding sequence is TGTGCCTGTGACACCGCAGGGGGGTTGGCATGGGACACCCGACAGATGTTTTTC.

In the case of this clone: A much larger clone differs from this one at a single base, so this may be a read error. Other DNA sequences of this sample code for an identical CDR3. DNA of the CDR3: TGTGCCTGTGACCTTGTACTGGGGGATACGCTTGAGACCGATAAACTCATCTTT. It translates to CACDLVLGDTLETDKLIF. V usage is TRDV2 and J usage is TRDJ1, with 13 bases matching TRDD3. V trimming: 3 bases; J trimming: 2 bases; junction bases outside the gene matches: 11. This CDR3 contains 18 residues. CDR1 is GEAIGNYY, CDR2 EKD, per germline.

This clone is labeled as medium-sized. This chain joins TRDV2 and TRDJ1; 10 bases are a match to TRDD3. J lost 0 bases, V lost 4 bases, and 10 bases had no gene match. CDR1 is GEAIGNYY and CDR2 is EKD in the germline V gene. The CDR3 loop spans 17 amino acids. CDR3 DNA: TGTGCCTGTGATGTACTGGGGGATTTCCCGCACACCGATAAACTCATCTTT. Translating it yields CACDVLGDFPHTDKLIF.

This clone was recorded once. The J segment is TRDJ1; no V gene was assigned; the table assigns TRDD3, which was not confirmed against the DNA. The CDR3 is 17 amino acids. The CDR3 nucleotides are TGTGCCTGCGACGTACTGGGGGATAAGGACGACACCGATAAACTCATCTTT. Encoded protein: CACDVLGDKDDTDKLIF.

Within the sample, this clone is medium-sized. The chain joins TRDV2 to TRDJ3, with D possibly being TRDD3 (5 bases). CDR3 size: 19 residues. V lost 3 bases to trimming and J lost 6 bases, with 23 bases between them. CDR1 is GEAIGNYY, CDR2 EKD, per germline. Here the CDR3 DNA reads TGTGCCTGTGACTCCGCGGGGGGCGCCCAATCGAAGGACACCCGACAGATGTTTTTC. Amino acids: CACDSAGGAQSKDTRQMFF.

This clone is labeled as large. The chain is built from TRDV2 and TRDJ1; 8 positions match TRDD3. V lost 3 bases, J lost 0 bases, and 5 bases stayed unmatched. CDR1 and CDR2 from the germline V gene are GEAIGNYY and EKD. There are 15 residues in the CDR3. CDR3 DNA sequence: TGTGCCTGTGACTCACTGGGGGCCAACACCGATAAACTCATCTTT. As protein: CACDSLGANTDKLIF.

There are a few counts of this clone. This may stem from a read error, because a much larger clone lies one nucleotide away. The rearrangement uses TRDV2 and TRDJ1, with D possibly matching TRDD3 (6 bases). The CDR3 runs 15 residues. Germline V CDR1 and CDR2: GEAIGNYY, EKD. CDR3 bases: TGTGCCTGTGACCCGACTGGGATCCGCACCGATGAACTCATCTTT. It translates to CACDPTGIRTDELIF.

The gene calls are TRDV2 and TRDJ3; 8 bases fit TRDD3. The trim removed 0 bases at V and 1 base at J, leaving 1 base unmatched. The CDR3 is made up of 17 amino acids. Germline values: CDR1 GEAIGNYY, CDR2 EKD. The CDR3 here is CACDTPGGSWDTRQMFF. The CDR3 DNA reads TGTGCCTGTGACACCCCTGGGGGATCCTGGGACACCCGACAGATGTTTTTC.

Regarding this clone: A read error is likely here: a far larger clone is one base away. The rearrangement uses TRDV2 and TRDJ1; D call uncertain. Trimming removed 3 bases from V and 0 bases from J, with 10 bases in between. CDR1 is GEAIGNYY and CDR2 is EKD in the germline V gene. The CDR3 spans 14 residues. The CDR3 DNA reads TGTGCCTGTGACTCGGTACTTCACACCGATAAACTCATCTTT. Translated, it gives CACDSVLHTDKLIF.

A remark on this clone: Since a far larger clone is one base different, this is likely a read error. The chain combines TRDV2 with TRDJ1, with 10 nucleotides matching TRDD3. Germline V CDR1 and CDR2: GEAIGNYY, EKD. The CDR3 loop spans 18 amino acids. CDR3 loop: CACDTVMGDTLYTDKPIF. CDR3 nucleotide sequence: TGTGCCTGTGACACCGTAATGGGGGATACCTTATACACCGATAAACCCATCTTT.

Notes on this clone: One junction end disagrees with the germline gene, perhaps due to a read error. The chain links TRDV2 to TRDJ1, with D maybe TRDD3 (6 bases). This CDR3 spans 15 amino acids. Germline loops: CDR1 GEAIGNYY, CDR2 EKD. The CDR3 DNA reads TGTGCCTGTGGCACCTTGGGGGTTAACACCGATAAACTCATCTTT. It codes for CACGTLGVNTDKLIF.

This clone is labeled as medium-sized (0.01 to 0.1%). The chain combines TRDV2 with TRDJ1; TRDD3 aligns across 12 bases. Trimming took 2 bases from V and 0 from J; bases not matched to a gene: 21. This CDR3 contains 22 residues. Germline-derived CDR1 and CDR2 are GEAIGNYY and EKD. The CDR3: CACDILGSILGDTGPNTDKLIF. DNA for the CDR3: TGTGCCTGTGACATCCTCGGTTCCATACTGGGGGATACAGGGCCGAACACCGATAAACTCATCTTT.

As concerns this clone: Given a much more abundant clone one base away, this may be a read error. J is TRDJ1 and V is TRDV2; 13 bases are a match to TRDD3. Per germline, CDR1 GEAIGNYY and CDR2 EKD. The CDR3 consists of 19 residues. DNA for the CDR3: TGTGCCCGTGACATGGTTTTACTGGGGGATACGTCCAACACCGATAAACTCATCTTT. Amino acids: CARDMVLLGDTSNTDKLIF.

This clone has only a few counts. This may be a read error: a much more frequent sequence differs by one nucleotide. The chain uses TRDV2 and TRDJ1, with 8 positions matching TRDD3. The germline V gene encodes CDR1 GEAIGNYY and CDR2 EKD. The CDR3 runs 15 residues. The CDR3, as DNA: TGTGCCTGTGGCACCTGGGGGACAGCCTTTGATAAACTCATCTTT. Its protein product is CACGTWGTAFDKLIF.

For this clone: Since a far larger clone is one base different, this is likely a read error. The J gene is given as TRDJ1, and the V gene is not called; the table calls TRDD3, which could not be checked here. This CDR3 has 21 amino acids. In DNA, the CDR3 is TGTGCCTGTGACACCGTTCCCTTAGCATCTGGGGGACAAGGAAACACCGATAAATTCATCTTT. Translating gives CACDTVPLASGGQGNTDKFIF.

This clone has just a few counts. This specimen includes other DNA sequences encoding the same CDR3. V gene TRDV2 combines with J gene TRDJ1; TRDD3 matches 11 bases. Germline lookup yields CDR1 GEAIGNYY and CDR2 EKD. This CDR3 comprises 18 residues. J gave up 5 bases and V 0 bases, and 13 bases lay outside the gene matches. CDR3 protein: CACDTLSTGGYSTDKLIF. CDR3 DNA sequence: TGTGCCTGTGACACCCTCTCTACTGGGGGATATAGCACTGATAAACTCATCTTT.

This clone is deemed medium-sized. The chain combines TRDV2 with TRDJ1, with TRDD3 identical over 11 bases. This CDR3 is built from 17 residues. Germline V lookup: CDR1 GEAIGNYY, CDR2 EKD. Losses at the gene ends were 3 bases for V and 1 base for J; bases not matched to a gene: 9. The CDR3 DNA follows: TGTGCCTGTGACGTACTGGGGGATAAATCCCCCACCGATAAACTCATCTTT. It codes for CACDVLGDKSPTDKLIF.

By share, this clone ranks as large (0.1 to 1%). The genes are TRDV2 and TRDJ1, with 13 bases identical to TRDD3. The germline V gene has CDR1 GEAIGNYY and CDR2 EKD. After removal of 3 bases from V and 1 base from J, the junction contained 13 bases not matched to a gene. CDR3 size: 19 residues. CDR3 protein: CACDPVLLGDTRGTDKLIF. The CDR3 coding sequence is TGTGCCTGTGACCCCGTCTTACTGGGGGATACGCGTGGCACCGATAAACTCATCTTT.

This clone was seen a few times. A single base separates this from a much larger clone, so it may be a read error. At the DNA level, this CDR3 is encoded by other sequences in the same sample as well. The chain links TRDV2 to TRDJ1, with 10 bases matching TRDD3. In germline, CDR1 is GEAIGNYY, CDR2 EKD. The CDR3 totals 17 residues. The CDR3, as DNA: TGTGCCTGCGACACTCTGGGTACTGGGGGATACACCGATAAACTCATCTTT. It is translated as CACDTLGTGGYTDKLIF.

This clone ranks as medium-sized (0.01 to 0.1%). This may arise from a read error, as a much more abundant clone is one base away. The chain employs TRDV2 and TRDJ1; D might be TRDD3 (6 bases). Trimming pared 1 base from V and 3 bases from J, leaving 11 bases between. Germline CDR1 is GEAIGNYY and CDR2 is EKD. This CDR3 has 14 amino acids. The CDR3 DNA is TGTGCCTGTGACACGGTGGGGGCCGCCGATAAACTCATCTTT. Its protein product is CACDTVGAADKLIF.

There are a few counts of this clone. A read error may explain this, as a much larger clone is one base away. Other DNA sequences within the sample encode an identical CDR3. V gene TRDV2 combines with J gene TRDJ1; 13 nucleotides align to TRDD3. Trimming took 7 bases from V and 2 from J; bases not matched to a gene: 15. This CDR3 spans 18 amino acids. Germline V gene lookup returns CDR1 GEAIGNYY and CDR2 EKD. CDR3 sequence: CACDLVLGDTLETDKLIF. CDR3 bases: TGTGCCTGCGATCTTGTACTGGGGGATACGCTTGAGACCGATAAACTCATCTTT.

By sample share, this clone is medium-sized (0.01 to 0.1%). V and J are TRDV2 and TRDJ3, with 12 nucleotides matching TRDD3. Germline CDR1 and CDR2: GEAIGNYY and EKD. The V and J ends lost 2 bases and 0 bases, in that order; junction bases with no gene match: 4. The CDR3 sequence is 19 residues long. The CDR3 loop is CACDRLGDTSSWDTRQMFF. CDR3 DNA: TGTGCCTGTGACAGACTGGGGGATACTAGCTCCTGGGACACCCGACAGATGTTTTTC.

On this clone itself: This clone may be a read error of a much larger clone one base away. The gene calls are TRDV2 and TRDJ1; 10 nucleotides align to TRDD3. The J gene is absent in TCRdb and was assigned here via DNA matching to germline. CDR1 is GEAIGNYY and CDR2 is EKD in the germline V gene. The CDR3 loop spans 20 amino acids. The CDR3 DNA reads TGTGCCTGTCACGGTCTGGGAGTACTGGGGGATCTGTTGTACACCAATAAACTCATCTTT. Protein sequence: CACHGLGVLGDLLYTNKLIF.

This clone is termed large. This specimen includes other DNA sequences encoding the same CDR3. This chain uses TRDV2 with TRDJ1, with TRDD3 identical over 9 bases. CDR3 length: 16 amino acids. J lost 1 base, V lost 0 bases, and 5 bases had no gene match. Germline CDR1 is GEAIGNYY and CDR2 is EKD. The DNA for the CDR3 is TGTGCCTGTGACACCGCCTGGGGGATCCTCACCGATAAACTCATCTTT. It translates to CACDTAWGILTDKLIF.

This clone was seen a few times. This may stem from a read error, because a much larger clone lies one nucleotide away. The V and J genes are TRDV2 and TRDJ1, with 9 bases fitting TRDD3. CDR1 and CDR2 from the germline V gene are GEAIGNYY and EKD. The CDR3 is 18 residues long. In nucleotides, the CDR3 is TGTGCCTGTGGCACCCTGGCTGGGGGATCGACGTACACCGATAAACTCATCTTT. Translation gives CACGTLAGGSTYTDKLIF.

Points on this clone: This probably arose from a read error, given a far larger clone one base away. The chain links TRDV2 to TRDJ1, with 8 bases fitting TRDD3. Per germline, CDR1 GEAIGNYY and CDR2 EKD. This CDR3 contains 18 residues. Trimming removed 3 bases from V and 0 bases from J; junction bases left unmatched: 14. The CDR3 loop reads CACDFLSRGGSDTDKLIF. DNA for the CDR3: TGTGCCTGTGACTTTCTGTCCCGTGGGGGATCCGACACCGATAAACTCATCTTT.